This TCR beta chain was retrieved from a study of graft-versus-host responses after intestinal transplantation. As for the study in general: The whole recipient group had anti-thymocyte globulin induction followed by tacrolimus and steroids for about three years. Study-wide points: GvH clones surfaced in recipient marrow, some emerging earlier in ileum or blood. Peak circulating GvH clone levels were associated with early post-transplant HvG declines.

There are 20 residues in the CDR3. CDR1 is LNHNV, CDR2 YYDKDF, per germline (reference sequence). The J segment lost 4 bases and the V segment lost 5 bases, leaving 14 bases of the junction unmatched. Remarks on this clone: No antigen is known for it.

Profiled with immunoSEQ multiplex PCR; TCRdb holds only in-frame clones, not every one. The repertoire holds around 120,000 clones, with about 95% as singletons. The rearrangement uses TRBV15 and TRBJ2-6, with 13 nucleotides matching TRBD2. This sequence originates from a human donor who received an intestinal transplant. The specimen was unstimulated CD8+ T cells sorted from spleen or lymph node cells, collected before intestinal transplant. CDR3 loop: CATSGLSGLAGAEGANVLTF. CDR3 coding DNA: TGTGCCACCAGCGGCCTATCCGGACTAGCGGGAGCAGAAGGGGCCAACGTCCTGACTTTC.